Each of the 6 T cell receptor beta chains below was sequenced from the same sample in a study of OX40 agonist ivuxolimab in advanced cancers. Here immunoSEQ multiplex PCR was the method, and the copy in TCRdb shows in-frame clones only, minus some. The data hold more than 70,000 clones, with almost 85% observed a single time. The input for sequencing was CD4+ or CD8+ T cells sorted from blood, taken in a trial of the OX40 agonist ivuxolimab. The receptors originated from an adult with an advanced solid tumor such as melanoma, head and neck, liver or kidney cancer.

The gene calls are TRBV5-1 and TRBJ1-1; D is perhaps TRBD1 (5 bases). Trimming took 4 bases from V and 4 from J, leaving 17 bases between them. The CDR3 extends over 15 amino acids. The germline V gene has CDR1 SGHRS and CDR2 YFSETQ. CDR3 nucleotide sequence: TGCGCCAGCAGCCAACAGGATTTAGCGTCCACTGAAGCTTTCTTT. This sequence encodes CASSQQDLASTEAFF.

V gene TRBV29-1 combines with J gene TRBJ2-5; 10 nucleotides agree with TRBD2. TRBJ2-7 explains the end of the DNA better; the J call may be wrong. Germline V lookup: CDR1 SQVTM, CDR2 ANQGSEA. The CDR3 is 14 residues long. CDR3 bases: TGCAGCGTCGCCGGGACTAGCGTTTCCTACGAGCAGTACTTC. Translation: CSVAGTSVSYEQYF.

This clone has only a few counts. V gene TRBV7-8 combines with J gene TRBJ1-5, with a tentative D call TRBD1 (6 bases). The CDR3 covers 13 residues. The V gene lost 2 bases and the J gene lost 5 bases, with 7 bases spanning the gap. CDR1 is SGHVS and CDR2 is FQNEAQ in the germline V gene. The CDR3, as DNA: TGTGCCAGCAGCTTAAAGGGGGATCAGCCCCAGCATTTT. It is translated as CASSLKGDQPQHF.

This chain uses TRBV5-1 with TRBJ2-7; D unclear. The CDR3 extends over 14 amino acids. Between the trimmed V and J ends, which lost 4 bases and 3 bases, there was a span of 14 bases. CDR1 is SGHRS and CDR2 is YFSETQ in the germline V gene. The CDR3 protein is CASSVDKELYEQYF. As DNA, the CDR3 is TGCGCCAGCAGCGTCGACAAAGAACTCTACGAGCAGTACTTC. The full variable domain, completed using reference TRBV5-1 and TRBJ2-7, is KAGVTQTPRYLIKTRGQQVTLSCSPISGHRSVSWYQQTPGQGLQFLFEYFSETQRNKGNFPGRFSGRQFSNSRSEMNVSTLELGDSALYLCASSVDKELYEQYFGPGTRLTVT.

The chain is built from TRBV19 and TRBJ2-4, with D uncertain. CDR1 LNHDA and CDR2 SQIVND come from the germline V gene (reference sequence). The CDR3 is made up of 16 amino acids. V was trimmed by 3 bases and J by 7 bases, leaving 19 bases between them. CDR3 DNA sequence: TGTGCCAGTAGTATGATAGGGCAGTCCGGTTTGAACATTCAGTACTTC. Its protein product is CASSMIGQSGLNIQYF. The full variable domain, its missing parts supplied by reference TRBV19 and TRBJ2-4, is DGGITQSPKYLFRKEGQNVTLSCEQNLNHDAMYWYRQDPGQGLRLIYYSQIVNDFQKGDIAEGYSVSREKKESFPLTVTSAQKNPTAFYLCASSMIGQSGLNIQYFGAGTRLSVL.

This chain connects TRBV7-2 to TRBJ1-5; tentative D call: TRBD1 (6 bases). The germline V and J ends were trimmed by 2 bases and 4 bases, with 12 bases remaining between them. The CDR3 is 15 amino acids. Germline V gene lookup returns CDR1 SGHTA and CDR2 FQGNSA. CDR3 coding DNA: TGTGCCAGCAGCTTACTCGCAGGGGCTAATCAGCCCCAGCATTTT. Protein product: CASSLLAGANQPQHF.